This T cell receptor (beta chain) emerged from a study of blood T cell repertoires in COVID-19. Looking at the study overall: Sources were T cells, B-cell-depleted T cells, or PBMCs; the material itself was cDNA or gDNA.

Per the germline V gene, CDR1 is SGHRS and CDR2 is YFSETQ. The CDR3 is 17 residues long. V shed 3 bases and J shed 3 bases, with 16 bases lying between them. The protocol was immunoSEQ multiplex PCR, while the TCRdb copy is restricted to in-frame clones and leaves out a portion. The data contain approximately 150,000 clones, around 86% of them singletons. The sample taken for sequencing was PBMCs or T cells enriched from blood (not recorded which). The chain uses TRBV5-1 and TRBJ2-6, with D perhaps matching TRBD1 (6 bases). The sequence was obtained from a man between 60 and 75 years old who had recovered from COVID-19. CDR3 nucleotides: TGCGCCAGCAGCTCCGACAGGCGTCTGTTTGGGGCCAACGTCCTGACTTTC. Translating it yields CASSSDRRLFGANVLTF. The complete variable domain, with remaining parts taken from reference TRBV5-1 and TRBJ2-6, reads KAGVTQTPRYLIKTRGQQVTLSCSPISGHRSVSWYQQTPGQGLQFLFEYFSETQRNKGNFPGRFSGRQFSNSRSEMNVSTLELGDSALYLCASSSDRRLFGANVLTFGAGSRLTVL.